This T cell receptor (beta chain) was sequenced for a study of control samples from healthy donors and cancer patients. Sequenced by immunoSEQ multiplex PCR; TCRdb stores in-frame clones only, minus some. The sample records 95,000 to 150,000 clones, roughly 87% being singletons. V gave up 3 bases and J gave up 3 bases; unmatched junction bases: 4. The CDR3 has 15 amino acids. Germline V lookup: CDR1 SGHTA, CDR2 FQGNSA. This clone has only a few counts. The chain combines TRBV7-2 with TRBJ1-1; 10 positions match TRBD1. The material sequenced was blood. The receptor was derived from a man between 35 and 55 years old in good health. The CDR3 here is CASSFPGTGDTEAFF. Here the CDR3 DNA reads TGTGCCAGCAGCTTCCCCGGGACAGGGGACACTGAAGCTTTCTTT.